These T cell receptor beta chains were read from a single sample in a study of blood T cell repertoires in COVID-19. Libraries were prepared by immunoSEQ multiplex PCR; TCRdb keeps only in-frame clonotypes and omits some of them. The table has some 250,000 clones, 65% to 85% seen once. Sequencing input: peripheral blood. The receptors derive from a middle-aged man with acute or convalescent COVID-19. Both conserved end residues are part of each CDR3. The order of the fields is D gene, V gene, J gene, clone size, CDR3 protein, CDR3 DNA. D genes are given only for firm matches. Clone size appears in some rows only: once, few, many, or a class for an expanded clone.

.	TRBV9	TRBJ2-5	once	CASSVGAGQETQYF	TGTGCCAGCAGCGTAGGGGCAGGGCAAGAGACCCAGTACTTC
TRBD1	TRBV9	TRBJ1-5	.	CASSPSDRVIQPQHF	TGTGCCAGCAGCCCCTCAGACAGGGTGATTCAGCCCCAGCATTTT
TRBD1	TRBV15	TRBJ2-3	.	CATSRAWTGGVDTQYF	TGTGCCACCAGCAGAGCTTGGACAGGGGGCGTCGATACGCAGTATTTT
TRBD1	TRBV5-1	TRBJ1-6	.	CASSLGQDLAGSPLHF	TGCGCCAGCAGCCTGGGACAGGACCTGGCGGGCTCACCCCTCCACTTT
.	TRBV7-9	TRBJ2-7	.	CASSLDATSYEQYF	TGTGCCAGCAGCTTAGATGCGACTTCTTACGAGCAGTACTTC
.	TRBV2	TRBJ1-3	.	CASSGQALSSGNTIYF	TGTGCCAGCAGTGGACAGGCGTTAAGCTCTGGAAACACCATATATTTT
.	TRBV29-1	TRBJ2-3	.	CSVVGAGNTDTQYF	TGCAGCGTTGTTGGGGCAGGGAACACAGATACGCAGTATTTT
.	TRBV28	TRBJ2-4	.	CASTYSLAGKNIQYF	TGTGCCAGCACGTATTCCCTGGCTGGCAAAAACATTCAGTACTTC
TRBD1	TRBV5-6	TRBJ1-2	.	CASSSGGNGYTF	TGTGCCAGCAGCTCAGGGGGAAATGGCTACACCTTC
TRBD2	TRBV6-5	TRBJ2-1	few	CASGLSGSLYNEQFF	TGTGCCAGCGGGTTGAGCGGGAGCCTCTACAATGAGCAGTTCTTC
.	TRBV5-4	TRBJ2-2	.	CASSLDSYTGELFF	TGTGCCAGCAGCTTGGACAGCTACACCGGGGAGCTGTTTTTT